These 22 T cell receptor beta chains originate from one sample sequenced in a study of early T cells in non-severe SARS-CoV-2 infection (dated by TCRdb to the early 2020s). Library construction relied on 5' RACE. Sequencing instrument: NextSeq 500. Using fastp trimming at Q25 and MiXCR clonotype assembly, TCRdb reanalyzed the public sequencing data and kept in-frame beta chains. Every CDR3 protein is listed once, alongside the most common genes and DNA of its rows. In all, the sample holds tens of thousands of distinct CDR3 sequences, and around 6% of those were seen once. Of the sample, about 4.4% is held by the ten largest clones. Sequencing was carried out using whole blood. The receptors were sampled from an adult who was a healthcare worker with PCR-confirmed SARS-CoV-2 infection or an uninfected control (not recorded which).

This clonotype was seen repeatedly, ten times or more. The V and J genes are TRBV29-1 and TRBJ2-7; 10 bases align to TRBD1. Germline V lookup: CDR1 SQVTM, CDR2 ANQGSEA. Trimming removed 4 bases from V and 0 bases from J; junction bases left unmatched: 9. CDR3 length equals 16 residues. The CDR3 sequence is CSVGGTGDLFSYEQYF. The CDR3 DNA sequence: TGCAGCGTTGGAGGGACAGGGGATTTATTCTCCTACGAGCAGTACTTC.

CDR3 amino acids: CASSVGGKNIQYF. The DNA of the CDR3 is TGTGCCAGCAGTGTCGGGGGGAAAAACATTCAGTACTTC. The rearrangement joins TRBV12-3 or TRBV12-4 to TRBJ2-4; 7 bases are shared with TRBD2. V trimming: 5 bases; J trimming: 4 bases; junction bases outside the gene matches: 2. CDR3 length equals 13 residues.

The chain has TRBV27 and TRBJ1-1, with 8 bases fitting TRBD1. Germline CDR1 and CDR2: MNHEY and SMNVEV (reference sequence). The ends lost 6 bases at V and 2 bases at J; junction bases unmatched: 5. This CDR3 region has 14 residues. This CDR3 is CASRGTGLNTEAFF. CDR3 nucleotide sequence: TGTGCCAGCAGGGGGACAGGCCTTAACACTGAAGCTTTCTTT.

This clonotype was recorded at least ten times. As DNA, the CDR3 is TGTGCCAGCAGCTTAGGACAGGGAACTTACAATGAGCAGTTCTTC. It is translated as CASSLGQGTYNEQFF. The chain is built from TRBV7-3 and TRBJ2-1, with TRBD1 identical over 8 bases. V dropped 2 bases and J dropped 4; count of bases not matched to a gene: 4. Per the germline V gene, CDR1 is SGHTA and CDR2 is FQGTGA. This CDR3 comprises 15 residues.

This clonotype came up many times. Written as DNA, the CDR3 is TGCGCCAGCAGCCCTGGGGCACTTAGGACAGATACGCAGTATTTT. Its translation: CASSPGALRTDTQYF. The J gene is TRBJ2-3, the V gene TRBV4-1, with D perhaps matching TRBD1 (5 bases). Germline CDR1 is MGHRA and CDR2 is YSYEKL. The V end was cut by 4 bases, the J end by 3 bases, with 14 bases between. This CDR3 is built from 15 residues.

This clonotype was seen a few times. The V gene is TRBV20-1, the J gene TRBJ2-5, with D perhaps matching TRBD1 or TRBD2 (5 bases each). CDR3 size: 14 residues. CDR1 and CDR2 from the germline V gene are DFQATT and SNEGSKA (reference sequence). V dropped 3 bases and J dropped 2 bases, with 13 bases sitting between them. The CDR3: CSARGRPGQETQYF. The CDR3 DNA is TGCAGTGCTAGGGGACGCCCGGGACAAGAGACCCAGTACTTC.

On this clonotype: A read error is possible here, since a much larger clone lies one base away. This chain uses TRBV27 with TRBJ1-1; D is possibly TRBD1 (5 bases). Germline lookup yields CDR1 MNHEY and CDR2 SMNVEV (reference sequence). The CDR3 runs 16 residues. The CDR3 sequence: CANSFVGLDGDTEAFF. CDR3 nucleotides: TGTGCCAACAGTTTTGTGGGGCTGGACGGGGACACTGAAGCTTTCTTT.

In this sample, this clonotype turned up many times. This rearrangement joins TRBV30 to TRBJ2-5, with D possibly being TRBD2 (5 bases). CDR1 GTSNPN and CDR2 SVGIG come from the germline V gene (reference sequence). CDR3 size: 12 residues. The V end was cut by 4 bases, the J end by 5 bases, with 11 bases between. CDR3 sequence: CAWTATGETQYF. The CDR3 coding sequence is TGTGCCTGGACTGCAACGGGGGAGACCCAGTACTTC.

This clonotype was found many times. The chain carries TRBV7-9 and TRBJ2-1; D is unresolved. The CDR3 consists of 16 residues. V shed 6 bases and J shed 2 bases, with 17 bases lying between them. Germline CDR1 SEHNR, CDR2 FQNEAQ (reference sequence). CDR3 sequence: CASSIPGPYAYNEQFF. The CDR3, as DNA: TGTGCCAGCAGTATACCCGGACCTTACGCCTACAATGAGCAGTTCTTC. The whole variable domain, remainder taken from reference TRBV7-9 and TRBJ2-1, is DTGVSQNPRHKITKRGQNVTFRCDPISEHNRLYWYRQTLGQGPEFLTYFQNEAQLEKSRLLSDRFSAERPKGSFSTLEIQRTEQGDSAMYLCASSIPGPYAYNEQFFGPGTRLTVL.

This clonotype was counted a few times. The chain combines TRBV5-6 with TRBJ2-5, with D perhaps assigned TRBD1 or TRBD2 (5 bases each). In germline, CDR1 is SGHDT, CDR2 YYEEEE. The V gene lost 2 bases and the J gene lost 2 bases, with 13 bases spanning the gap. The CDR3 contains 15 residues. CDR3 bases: TGTGCCAGCAGCTTACGCCGGGACCGACAAGAGACCCAGTACTTC. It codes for CASSLRRDRQETQYF.

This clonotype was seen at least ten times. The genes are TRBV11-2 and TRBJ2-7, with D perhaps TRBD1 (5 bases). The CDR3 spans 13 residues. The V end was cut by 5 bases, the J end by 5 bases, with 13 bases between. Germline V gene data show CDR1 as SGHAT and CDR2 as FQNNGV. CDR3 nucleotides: TGTGCCAGCAGCCTCCAGGGATTCCACGAGCAGTACTTC. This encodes CASSLQGFHEQYF. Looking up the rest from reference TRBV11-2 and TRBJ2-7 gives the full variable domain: EAGVAQSPRYKIIEKRQSVAFWCNPISGHATLYWYQQILGQGPKLLIQFQNNGVVDDSQLPKDRFSAERLKGVDSTLKIQPAKLEDSAVYLCASSLQGFHEQYFGPGTRLTVT.

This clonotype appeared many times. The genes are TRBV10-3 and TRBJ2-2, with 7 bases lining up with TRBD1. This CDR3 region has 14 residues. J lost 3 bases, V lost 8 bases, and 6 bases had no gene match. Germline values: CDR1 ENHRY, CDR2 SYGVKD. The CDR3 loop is CAIGWQGDTGELFF. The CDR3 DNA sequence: TGTGCCATCGGATGGCAGGGGGACACCGGGGAGCTGTTTTTT.

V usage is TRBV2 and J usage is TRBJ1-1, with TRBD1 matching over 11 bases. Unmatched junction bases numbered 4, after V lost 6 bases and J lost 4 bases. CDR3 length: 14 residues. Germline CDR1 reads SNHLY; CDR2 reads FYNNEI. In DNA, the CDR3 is TGTGCCAGCAGGATGGGACAGGGGGGCACTGAAGCTTTCTTT. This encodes CASRMGQGGTEAFF.

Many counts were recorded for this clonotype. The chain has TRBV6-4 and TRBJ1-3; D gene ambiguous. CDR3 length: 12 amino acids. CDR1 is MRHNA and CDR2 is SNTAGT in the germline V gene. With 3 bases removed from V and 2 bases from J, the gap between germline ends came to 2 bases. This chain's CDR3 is CASSEAGNTIYF. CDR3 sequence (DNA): TGTGCCAGCAGTGAGGCTGGAAACACCATATATTTT.

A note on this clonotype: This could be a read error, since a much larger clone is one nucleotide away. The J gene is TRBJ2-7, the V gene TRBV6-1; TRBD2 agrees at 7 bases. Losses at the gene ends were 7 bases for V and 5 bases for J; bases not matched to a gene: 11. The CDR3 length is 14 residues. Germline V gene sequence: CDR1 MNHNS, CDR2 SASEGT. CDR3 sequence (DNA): TGTGCCAGCACCGGACTAGTGGGAGGTCACGAGCAGTACTTC. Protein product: CASTGLVGGHEQYF.

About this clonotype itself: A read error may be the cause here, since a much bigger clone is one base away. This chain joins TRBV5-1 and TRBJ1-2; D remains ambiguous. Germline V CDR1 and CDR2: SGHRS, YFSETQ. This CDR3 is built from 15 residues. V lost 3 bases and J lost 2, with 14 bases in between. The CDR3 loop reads CASSSRAGVNYGYTF. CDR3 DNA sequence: TGCGCCAGCAGCTCAAGGGCCGGGGTGAACTATGGCTACACCTTC.

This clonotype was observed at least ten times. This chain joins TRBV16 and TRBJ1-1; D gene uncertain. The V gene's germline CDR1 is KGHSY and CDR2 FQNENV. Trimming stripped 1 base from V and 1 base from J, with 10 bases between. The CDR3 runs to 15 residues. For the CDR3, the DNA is TGTGCCAGCAGCCAATTCTCAGGATCGAACACTGAAGCTTTCTTT. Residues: CASSQFSGSNTEAFF.

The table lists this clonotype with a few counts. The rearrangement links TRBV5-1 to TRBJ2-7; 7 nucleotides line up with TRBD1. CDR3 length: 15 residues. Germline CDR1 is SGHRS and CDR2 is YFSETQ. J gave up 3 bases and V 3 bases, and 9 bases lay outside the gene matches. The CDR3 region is CASSSVSGQYYEQYF. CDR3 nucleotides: TGCGCCAGCAGCTCAGTTTCGGGACAGTACTACGAGCAGTACTTC.

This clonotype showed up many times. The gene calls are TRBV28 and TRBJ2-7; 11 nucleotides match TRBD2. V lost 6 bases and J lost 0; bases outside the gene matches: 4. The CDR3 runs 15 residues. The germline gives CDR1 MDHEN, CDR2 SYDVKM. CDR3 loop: CASRLAGVISYEQYF. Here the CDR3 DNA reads TGTGCCAGCAGACTAGCGGGAGTTATCTCCTACGAGCAGTACTTC.

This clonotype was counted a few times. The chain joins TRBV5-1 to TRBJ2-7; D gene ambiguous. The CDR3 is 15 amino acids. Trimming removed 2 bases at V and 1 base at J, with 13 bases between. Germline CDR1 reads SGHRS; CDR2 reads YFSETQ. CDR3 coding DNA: TGCGCCAGCAGCTTAATACCCGGGTCGTCCTACGAGCAGTACTTC. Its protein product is CASSLIPGSSYEQYF. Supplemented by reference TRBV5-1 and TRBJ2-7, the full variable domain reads KAGVTQTPRYLIKTRGQQVTLSCSPISGHRSVSWYQQTPGQGLQFLFEYFSETQRNKGNFPGRFSGRQFSNSRSEMNVSTLELGDSALYLCASSLIPGSSYEQYFGPGTRLTVT.

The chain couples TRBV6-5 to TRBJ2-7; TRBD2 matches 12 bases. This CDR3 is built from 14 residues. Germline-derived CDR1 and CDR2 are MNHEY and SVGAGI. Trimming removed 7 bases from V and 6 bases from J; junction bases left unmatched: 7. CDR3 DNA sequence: TGTGCCAGCACCTCTGGACTAGCGGGACCCGAGCAGTACTTC. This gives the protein CASTSGLAGPEQYF.

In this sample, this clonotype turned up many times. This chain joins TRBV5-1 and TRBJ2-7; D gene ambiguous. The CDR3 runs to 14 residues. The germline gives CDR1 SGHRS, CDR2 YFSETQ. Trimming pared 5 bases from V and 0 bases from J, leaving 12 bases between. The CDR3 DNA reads TGCGCCAGCAGTGCCGAGATGAGCTCCTACGAGCAGTACTTC. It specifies CASSAEMSSYEQYF.